The clone carrying this T cell receptor beta chain was picked up a small number of times. Antigen specificity is unknown. This CDR3 contains 14 residues. Germline loops: CDR1 SGHRS, CDR2 YFSETQ. V shed 5 bases and J shed 9 bases, with 18 bases lying between them. Those donating, healthy Caucasian individuals from Russia, were aged about 6 to 95. Per sample, a minimum of 6 million PBMCs were isolated. The data are from a study of blood T cells in healthy people across ages. Overall study findings and caveats: Versus aged donors, long-lived donors had higher diversity and more naive CD4+ cells. Among T cells, TCR beta diversity per million cells dropped roughly linearly as age rose.

Next came a second PCR, run for about 6 to 12 cycles, which used a sample-barcoded 5' primer along with a J-beta primer mix. TCRdb re-analysed the 5' RACE reads in MiXCR, keeping a single row per CDR3 protein. The profile shows approximately 800,000 distinct CDR3 sequences, about half of them singletons. Specimen: blood. The clonotype originates from an older man in good health. The V and J genes are TRBV5-1 and TRBJ2-1; possible D gene TRBD1, 6 bases. The CDR3 loop reads CASSSKTGVIEQFF. The CDR3 region has the DNA TGCGCCAGCAGTTCAAAGACAGGCGTGATTGAGCAGTTCTTC. The variable domain in full, completed from reference TRBV5-1 and TRBJ2-1, reads KAGVTQTPRYLIKTRGQQVTLSCSPISGHRSVSWYQQTPGQGLQFLFEYFSETQRNKGNFPGRFSGRQFSNSRSEMNVSTLELGDSALYLCASSSKTGVIEQFFGPGTRLTVL.